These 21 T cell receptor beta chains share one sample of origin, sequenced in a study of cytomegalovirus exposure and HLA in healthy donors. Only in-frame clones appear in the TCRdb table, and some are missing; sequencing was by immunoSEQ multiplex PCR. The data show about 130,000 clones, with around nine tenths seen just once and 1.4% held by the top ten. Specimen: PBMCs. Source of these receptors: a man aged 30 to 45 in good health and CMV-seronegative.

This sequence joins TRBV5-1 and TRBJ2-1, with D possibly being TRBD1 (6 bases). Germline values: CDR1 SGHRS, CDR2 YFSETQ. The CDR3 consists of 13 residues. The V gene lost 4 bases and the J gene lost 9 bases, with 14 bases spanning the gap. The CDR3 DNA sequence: TGCGCCAGCAGCGTTACAGGGACGGGTGAGCAGTTCTTC. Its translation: CASSVTGTGEQFF.

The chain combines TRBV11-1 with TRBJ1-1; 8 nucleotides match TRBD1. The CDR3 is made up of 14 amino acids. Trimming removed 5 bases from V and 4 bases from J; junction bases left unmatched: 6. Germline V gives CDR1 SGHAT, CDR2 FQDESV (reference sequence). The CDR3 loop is CASSTDRELTEAFF. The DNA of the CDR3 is TGTGCCAGCAGCACGGACAGGGAACTCACTGAAGCTTTCTTT. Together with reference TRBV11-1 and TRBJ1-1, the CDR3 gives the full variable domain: EAEVAQSPRYKITEKSQAVAFWCDPISGHATLYWYRQILGQGPELLVQFQDESVVDDSQLPKDRFSAERLKGVDSTLKIQPAELGDSAMYLCASSTDRELTEAFFGQGTRLTVV.

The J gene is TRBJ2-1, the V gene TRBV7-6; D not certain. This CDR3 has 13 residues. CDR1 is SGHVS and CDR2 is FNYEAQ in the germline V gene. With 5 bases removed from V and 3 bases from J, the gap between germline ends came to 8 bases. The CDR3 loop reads CASSRDFYNEQFF. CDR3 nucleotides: TGTGCCAGCAGCCGTGACTTCTACAATGAGCAGTTCTTC.

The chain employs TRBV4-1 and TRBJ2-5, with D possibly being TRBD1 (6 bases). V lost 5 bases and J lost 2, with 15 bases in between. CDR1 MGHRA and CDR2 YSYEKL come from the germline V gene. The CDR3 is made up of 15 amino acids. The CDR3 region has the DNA TGCGCCAGCAGCACCCCCGACAGGCAACAAGAGACCCAGTACTTC. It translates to CASSTPDRQQETQYF.

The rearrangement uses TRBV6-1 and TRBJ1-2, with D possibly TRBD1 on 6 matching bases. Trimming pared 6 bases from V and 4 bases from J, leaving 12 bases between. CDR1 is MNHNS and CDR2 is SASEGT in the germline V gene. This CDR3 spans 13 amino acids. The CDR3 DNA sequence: TGTGCCAGCAGCGAGCAGACAGGCTATGGCTACACCTTC. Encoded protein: CASSEQTGYGYTF.

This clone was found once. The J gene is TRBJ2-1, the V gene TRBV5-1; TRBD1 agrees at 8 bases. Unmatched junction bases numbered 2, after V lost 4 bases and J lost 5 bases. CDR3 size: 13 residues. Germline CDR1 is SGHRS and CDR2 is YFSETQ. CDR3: CASSLTGDNEQFF. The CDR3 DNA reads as TGCGCCAGCAGCCTGACAGGGGACAATGAGCAGTTCTTC.

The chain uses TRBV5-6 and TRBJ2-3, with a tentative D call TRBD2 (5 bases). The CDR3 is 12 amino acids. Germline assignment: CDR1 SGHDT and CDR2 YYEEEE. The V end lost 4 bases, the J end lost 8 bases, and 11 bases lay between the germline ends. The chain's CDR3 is CASSVLLGTQYF. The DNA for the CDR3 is TGTGCCAGCAGCGTCTTACTAGGTACGCAGTATTTT.

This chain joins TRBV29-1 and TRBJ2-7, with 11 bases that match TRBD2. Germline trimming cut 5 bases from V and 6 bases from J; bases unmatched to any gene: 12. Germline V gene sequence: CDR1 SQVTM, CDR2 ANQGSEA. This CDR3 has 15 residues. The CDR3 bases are TGCAGCGTTATGTTAAGTAGCGGGAGGGCCGGCGAGCAGTACTTC. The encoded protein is CSVMLSSGRAGEQYF.

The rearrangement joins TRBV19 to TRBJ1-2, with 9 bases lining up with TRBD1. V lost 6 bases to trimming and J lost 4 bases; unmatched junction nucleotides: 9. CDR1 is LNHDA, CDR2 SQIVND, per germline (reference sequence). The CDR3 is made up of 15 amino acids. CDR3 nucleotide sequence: TGTGCCAGTAGCCTAACAGGGGGCGCGCTCTATGGCTACACCTTC. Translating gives CASSLTGGALYGYTF.

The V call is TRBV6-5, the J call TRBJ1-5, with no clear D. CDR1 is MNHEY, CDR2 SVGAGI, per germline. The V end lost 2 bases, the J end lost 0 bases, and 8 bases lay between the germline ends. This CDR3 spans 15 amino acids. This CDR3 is CASSYTQDSNQPQHF. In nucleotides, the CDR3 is TGTGCCAGCAGTTACACACAAGATAGCAATCAGCCCCAGCATTTT.

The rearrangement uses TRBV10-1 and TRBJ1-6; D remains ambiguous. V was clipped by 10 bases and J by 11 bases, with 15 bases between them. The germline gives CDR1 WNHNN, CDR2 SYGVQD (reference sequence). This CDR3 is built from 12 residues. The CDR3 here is CATRTAGAPLHF. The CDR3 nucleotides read TGCGCCACCCGGACGGCGGGAGCACCCCTCCACTTT.

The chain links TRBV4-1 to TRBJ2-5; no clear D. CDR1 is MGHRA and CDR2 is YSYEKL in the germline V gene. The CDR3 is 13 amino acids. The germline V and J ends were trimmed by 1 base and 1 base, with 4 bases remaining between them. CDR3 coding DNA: TGCGCCAGCAGCCAAGCAGTCCAAGAGACCCAGTACTTC. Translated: CASSQAVQETQYF.

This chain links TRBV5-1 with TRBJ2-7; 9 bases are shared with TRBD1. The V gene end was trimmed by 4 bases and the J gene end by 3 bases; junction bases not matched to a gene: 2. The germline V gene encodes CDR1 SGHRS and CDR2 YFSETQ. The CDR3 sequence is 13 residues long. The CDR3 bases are TGCGCCAGCAGCGTGACAGGGGGCTACGAGCAGTACTTC. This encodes CASSVTGGYEQYF.

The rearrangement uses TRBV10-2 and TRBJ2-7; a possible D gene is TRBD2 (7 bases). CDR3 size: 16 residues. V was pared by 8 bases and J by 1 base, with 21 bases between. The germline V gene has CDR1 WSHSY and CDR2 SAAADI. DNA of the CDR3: TGCGCCAGCCGGGACAATCTAATAGCGGGTTCCTACGAGCAGTACTTC. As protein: CASRDNLIAGSYEQYF.

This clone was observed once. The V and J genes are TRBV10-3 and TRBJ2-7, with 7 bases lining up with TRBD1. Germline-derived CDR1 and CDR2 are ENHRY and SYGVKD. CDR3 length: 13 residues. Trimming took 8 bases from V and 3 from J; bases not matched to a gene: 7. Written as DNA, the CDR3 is TGTGCCATCGCAGGGACAGCCAACTACGAGCAGTACTTC. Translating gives CAIAGTANYEQYF.

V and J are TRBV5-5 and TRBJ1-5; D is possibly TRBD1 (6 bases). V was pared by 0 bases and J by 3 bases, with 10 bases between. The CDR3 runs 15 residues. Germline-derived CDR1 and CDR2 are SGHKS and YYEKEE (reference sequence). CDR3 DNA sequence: TGTGCCAGCAGCTTGGCGGCAGGGGACAATCAGCCCCAGCATTTT. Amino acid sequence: CASSLAAGDNQPQHF.

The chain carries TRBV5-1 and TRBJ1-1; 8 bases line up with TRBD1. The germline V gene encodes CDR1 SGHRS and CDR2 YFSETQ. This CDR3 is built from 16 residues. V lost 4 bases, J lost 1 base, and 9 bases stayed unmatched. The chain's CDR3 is CASSPGQGGGNTEAFF. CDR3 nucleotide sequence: TGCGCCAGCAGCCCCGGACAGGGCGGGGGGAACACTGAAGCTTTCTTT. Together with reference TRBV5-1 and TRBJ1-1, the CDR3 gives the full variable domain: KAGVTQTPRYLIKTRGQQVTLSCSPISGHRSVSWYQQTPGQGLQFLFEYFSETQRNKGNFPGRFSGRQFSNSRSEMNVSTLELGDSALYLCASSPGQGGGNTEAFFGQGTRLTVV.

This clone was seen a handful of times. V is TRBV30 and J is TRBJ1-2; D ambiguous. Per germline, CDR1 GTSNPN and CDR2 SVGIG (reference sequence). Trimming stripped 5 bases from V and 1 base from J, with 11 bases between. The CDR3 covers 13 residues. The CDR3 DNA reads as TGTGCCTGGGGGAGGGTGCTTAACTATGGCTACACCTTC. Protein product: CAWGRVLNYGYTF.

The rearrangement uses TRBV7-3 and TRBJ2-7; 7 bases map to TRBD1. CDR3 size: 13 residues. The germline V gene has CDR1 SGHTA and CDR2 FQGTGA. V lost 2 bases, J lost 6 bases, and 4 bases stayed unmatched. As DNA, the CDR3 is TGTGCCAGCAGCTTATCGGGACAGCTCGAGCAGTACTTC. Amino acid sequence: CASSLSGQLEQYF.

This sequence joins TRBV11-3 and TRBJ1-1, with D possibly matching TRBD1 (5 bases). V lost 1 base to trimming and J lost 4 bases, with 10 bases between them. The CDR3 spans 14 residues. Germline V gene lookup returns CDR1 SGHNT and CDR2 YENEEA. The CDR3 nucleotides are TGTGCCAGCAGCTTAGGGAGGGGTTCCACTGAAGCTTTCTTT. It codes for CASSLGRGSTEAFF.

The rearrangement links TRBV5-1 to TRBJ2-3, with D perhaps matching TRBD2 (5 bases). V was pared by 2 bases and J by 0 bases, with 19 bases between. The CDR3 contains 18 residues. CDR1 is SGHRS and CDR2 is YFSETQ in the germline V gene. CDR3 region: CASSFRTTGVYSTDTQYF. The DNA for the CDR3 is TGCGCCAGCAGCTTTCGGACCACCGGGGTTTACAGCACAGATACGCAGTATTTT.